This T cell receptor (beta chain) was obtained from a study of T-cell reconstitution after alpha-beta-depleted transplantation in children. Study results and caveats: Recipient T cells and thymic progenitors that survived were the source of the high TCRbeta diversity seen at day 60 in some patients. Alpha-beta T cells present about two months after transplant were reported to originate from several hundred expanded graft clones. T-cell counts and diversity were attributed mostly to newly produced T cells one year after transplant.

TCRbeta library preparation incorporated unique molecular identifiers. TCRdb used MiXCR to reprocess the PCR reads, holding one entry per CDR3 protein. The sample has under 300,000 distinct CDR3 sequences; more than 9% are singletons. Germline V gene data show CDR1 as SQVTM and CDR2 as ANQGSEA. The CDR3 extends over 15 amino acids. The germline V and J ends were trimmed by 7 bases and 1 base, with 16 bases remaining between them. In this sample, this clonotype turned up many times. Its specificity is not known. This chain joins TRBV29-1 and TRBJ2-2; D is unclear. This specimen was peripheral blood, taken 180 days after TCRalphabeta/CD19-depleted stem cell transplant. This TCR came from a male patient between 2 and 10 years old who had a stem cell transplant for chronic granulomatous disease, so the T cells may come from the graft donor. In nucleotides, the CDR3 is TGCAGCGCAACATATTCTACAAGGAACACCGGGGAGCTGTTTTTT. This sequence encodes CSATYSTRNTGELFF.